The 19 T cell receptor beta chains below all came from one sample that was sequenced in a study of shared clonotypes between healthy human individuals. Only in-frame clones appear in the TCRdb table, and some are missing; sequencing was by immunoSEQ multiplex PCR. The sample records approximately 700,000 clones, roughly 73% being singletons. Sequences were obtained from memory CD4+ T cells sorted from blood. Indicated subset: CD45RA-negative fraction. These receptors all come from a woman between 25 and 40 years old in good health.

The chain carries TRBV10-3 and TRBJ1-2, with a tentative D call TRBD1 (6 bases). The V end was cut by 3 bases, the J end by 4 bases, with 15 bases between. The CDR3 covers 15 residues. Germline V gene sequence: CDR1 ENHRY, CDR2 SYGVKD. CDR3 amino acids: CAISDSNGQRYGYTF. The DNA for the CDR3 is TGTGCCATCAGTGATTCTAATGGACAGCGCTATGGCTACACCTTC.

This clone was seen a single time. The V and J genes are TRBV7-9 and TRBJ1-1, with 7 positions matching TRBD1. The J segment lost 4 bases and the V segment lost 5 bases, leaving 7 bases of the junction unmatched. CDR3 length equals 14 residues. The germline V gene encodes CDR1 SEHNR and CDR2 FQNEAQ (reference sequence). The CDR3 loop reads CASSPRGFGTEAFF. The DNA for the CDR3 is TGTGCCAGCAGCCCCAGGGGGTTCGGCACTGAAGCTTTCTTT.

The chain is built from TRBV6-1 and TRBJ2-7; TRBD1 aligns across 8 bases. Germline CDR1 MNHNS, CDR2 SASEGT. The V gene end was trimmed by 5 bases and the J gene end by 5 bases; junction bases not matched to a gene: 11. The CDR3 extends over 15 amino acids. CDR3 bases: TGTGCCAGCAGTAAAGACAGGGGAAGTTATAACGAGCAGTACTTC. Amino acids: CASSKDRGSYNEQYF.

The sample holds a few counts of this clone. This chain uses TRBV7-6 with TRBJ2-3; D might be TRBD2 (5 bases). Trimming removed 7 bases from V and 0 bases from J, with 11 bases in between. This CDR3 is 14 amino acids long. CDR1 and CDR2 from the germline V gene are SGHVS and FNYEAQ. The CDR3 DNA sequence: TGTGCCAGCAAAGAGCGGACTAGCACAGATACGCAGTATTTT. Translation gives CASKERTSTDTQYF. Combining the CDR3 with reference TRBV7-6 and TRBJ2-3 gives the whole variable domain GAGVSQSPRYKVTKRGQDVALRCDPISGHVSLYWYRQALGQGPEFLTYFNYEAQQDKSGLPNDRFSAERPEGSISTLTIQRTEQRDSAMYRCASKERTSTDTQYFGPGTRLTVL.

CDR3 coding DNA: TGTGCCAGCAGGACCGGGACTAGTCGAGAGACCCAGTACTTC. Protein: CASRTGTSRETQYF. The chain recombines TRBV28 with TRBJ2-5; 8 bases line up with TRBD2. The CDR3 is 14 amino acids. The V and J ends lost 6 bases and 4 bases, in that order; junction bases with no gene match: 7. Germline V gives CDR1 MDHEN, CDR2 SYDVKM.

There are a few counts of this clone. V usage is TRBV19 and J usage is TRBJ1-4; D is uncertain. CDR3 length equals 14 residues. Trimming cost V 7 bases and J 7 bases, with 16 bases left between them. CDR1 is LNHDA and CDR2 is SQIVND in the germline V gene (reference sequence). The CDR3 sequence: CASKRVGKSEKLFF. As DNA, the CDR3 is TGTGCCAGTAAAAGAGTGGGGAAGAGTGAAAAACTGTTTTTT.

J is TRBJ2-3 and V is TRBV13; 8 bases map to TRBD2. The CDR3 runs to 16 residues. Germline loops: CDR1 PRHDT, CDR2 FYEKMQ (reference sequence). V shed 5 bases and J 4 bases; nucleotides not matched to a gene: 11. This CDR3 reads CASSRNPGLESDTQYF. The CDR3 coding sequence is TGTGCCAGCAGCCGAAACCCGGGACTAGAATCAGATACGCAGTATTTT.

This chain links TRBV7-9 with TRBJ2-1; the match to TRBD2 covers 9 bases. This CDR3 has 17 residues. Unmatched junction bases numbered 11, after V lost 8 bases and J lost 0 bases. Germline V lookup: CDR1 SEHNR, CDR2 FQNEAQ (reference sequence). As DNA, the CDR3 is TGTGCCAGCGGACTAGCGCGAGGGGGGAGCTCCTACAATGAGCAGTTCTTC. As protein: CASGLARGGSSYNEQFF.

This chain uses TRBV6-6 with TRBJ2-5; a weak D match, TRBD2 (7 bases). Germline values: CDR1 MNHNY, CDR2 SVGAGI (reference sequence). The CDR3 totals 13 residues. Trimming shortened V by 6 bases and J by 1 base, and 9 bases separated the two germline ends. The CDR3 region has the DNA TGTGCCAGCAGAGGGGGGGGCCAAGAGACCCAGTACTTC. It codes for CASRGGGQETQYF.

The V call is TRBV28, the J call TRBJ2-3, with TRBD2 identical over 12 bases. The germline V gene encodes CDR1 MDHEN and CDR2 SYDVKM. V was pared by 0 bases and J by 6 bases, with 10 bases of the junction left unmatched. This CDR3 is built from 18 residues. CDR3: CASSLWPPRLAGADTQYF. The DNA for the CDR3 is TGTGCCAGCAGTTTATGGCCACCTCGACTAGCGGGAGCGGATACGCAGTATTTT.

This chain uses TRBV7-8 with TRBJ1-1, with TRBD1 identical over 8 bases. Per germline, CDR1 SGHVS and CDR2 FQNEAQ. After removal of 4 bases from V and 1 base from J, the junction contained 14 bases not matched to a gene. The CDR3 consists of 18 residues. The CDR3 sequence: CASSSIFRDRRTNTEAFF. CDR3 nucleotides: TGTGCCAGCAGCTCAATATTCCGGGACAGGAGGACGAACACTGAAGCTTTCTTT.

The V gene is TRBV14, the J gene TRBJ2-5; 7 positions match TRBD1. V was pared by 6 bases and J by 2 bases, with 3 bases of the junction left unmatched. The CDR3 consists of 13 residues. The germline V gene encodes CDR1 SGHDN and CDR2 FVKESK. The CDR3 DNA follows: TGTGCCAGCAGTTTACAGGGGCAAGAGACCCAGTACTTC. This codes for CASSLQGQETQYF. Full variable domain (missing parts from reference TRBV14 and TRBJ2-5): EAGVTQFPSHSVIEKGQTVTLRCDPISGHDNLYWYRRVMGKEIKFLLHFVKESKQDESGMPNNRFLAERTGGTYSTLKVQPAELEDSGVYFCASSLQGQETQYFGPGTRLLVL.

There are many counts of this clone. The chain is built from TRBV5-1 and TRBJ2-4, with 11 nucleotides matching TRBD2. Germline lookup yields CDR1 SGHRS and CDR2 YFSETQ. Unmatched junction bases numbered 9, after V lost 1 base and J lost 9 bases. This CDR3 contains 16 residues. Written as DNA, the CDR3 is TGCGCCAGCAGCTTGAAACTAGCGGGAGATGATGGCATTCAGTACTTC. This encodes CASSLKLAGDDGIQYF.

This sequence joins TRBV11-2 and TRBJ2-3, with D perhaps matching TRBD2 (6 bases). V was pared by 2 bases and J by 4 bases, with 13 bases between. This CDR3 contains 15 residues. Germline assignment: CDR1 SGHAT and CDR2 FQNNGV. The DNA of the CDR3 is TGTGCCAGCAGCTTATTACCCGGGGGTCCAGATACGCAGTATTTT. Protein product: CASSLLPGGPDTQYF.

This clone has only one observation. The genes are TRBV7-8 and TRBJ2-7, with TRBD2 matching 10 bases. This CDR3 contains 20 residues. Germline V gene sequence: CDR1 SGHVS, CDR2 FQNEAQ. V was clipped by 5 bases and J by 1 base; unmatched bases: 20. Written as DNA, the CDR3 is TGTGCCAGCAGCGGGTCCATGACAGGTCTCCTAGCGGGAGTTTCCTACGAGCAGTACTTC. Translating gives CASSGSMTGLLAGVSYEQYF.

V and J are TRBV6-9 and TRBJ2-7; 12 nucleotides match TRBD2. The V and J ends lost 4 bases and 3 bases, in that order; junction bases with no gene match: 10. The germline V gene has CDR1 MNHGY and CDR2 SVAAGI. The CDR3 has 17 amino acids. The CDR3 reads CASSLPHRLAGDYEQYF. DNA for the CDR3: TGTGCCAGCAGTTTACCCCACCGACTAGCGGGAGACTACGAGCAGTACTTC.

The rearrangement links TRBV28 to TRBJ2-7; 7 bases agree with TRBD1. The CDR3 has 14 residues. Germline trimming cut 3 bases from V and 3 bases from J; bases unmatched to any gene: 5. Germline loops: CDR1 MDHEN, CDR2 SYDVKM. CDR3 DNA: TGTGCCAGCAGTTTGGGGACAGAGATCTACGAGCAGTACTTC. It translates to CASSLGTEIYEQYF.

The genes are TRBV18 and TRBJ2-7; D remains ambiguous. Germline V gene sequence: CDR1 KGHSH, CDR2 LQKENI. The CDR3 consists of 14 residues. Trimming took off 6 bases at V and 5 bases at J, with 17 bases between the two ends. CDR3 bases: TGTGCCAGCTCCCCCACCTACACCGAGGACGAGCAGTACTTC. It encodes CASSPTYTEDEQYF.

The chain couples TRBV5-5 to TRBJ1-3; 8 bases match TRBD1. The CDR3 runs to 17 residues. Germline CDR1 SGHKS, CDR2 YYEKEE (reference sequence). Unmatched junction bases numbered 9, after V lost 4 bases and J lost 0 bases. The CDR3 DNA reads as TGTGCCAGCAGCCTCGATGGGACAGGCAACTCTGGAAACACCATATATTTT. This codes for CASSLDGTGNSGNTIYF.